The clone carrying this T cell receptor (beta chain) was recorded many times. Its specificity is not known. Germline lookup yields CDR1 DFQATT and CDR2 SNEGSKA (reference sequence). The V end lost 5 bases, the J end lost 6 bases, and 10 bases lay between the germline ends. The CDR3 length is 12 residues. The data originate from a study of T cells after yellow fever vaccination. Study summary: Libraries from low-cell-number fractions were prepared with the SMART-Seq v4 Ultra Low Input RNA kit.

Whole-study findings and limits: Post-booster repertoires contained most primary-vaccination clones again (around 96% CD4, about 88% CD8). High-abundance clonotypes from the bulk population could contaminate FACS-sorted repertoires.

Generation of TCR cDNA used 5'RACE template switching (which added a universal primer site and UMIs). MiXCR was run by TCRdb on the 5' RACE reads, yielding one entry per CDR3 protein. The table lists hundreds of thousands of distinct CDR3 sequences, around 4% of them singletons. The chain links TRBV20-1 to TRBJ2-2; a possible D gene is TRBD1 (6 bases). The clonotype was recovered from a man aged 18 to 29 who received the YFV17D yellow fever vaccine. The sequencing used PBMCs, collected on the day of the yellow fever booster vaccination. The CDR3 loop reads CSASGVAGELFF. CDR3 in DNA: TGCAGTGCTTCAGGGGTAGCCGGGGAGCTGTTTTTT.